This T cell receptor beta chain appears in the sequencing data of a study of sequential checkpoint blockade in melanoma (dated by TCRdb to 2018 to 2020). For context, the study as a whole: Patients were assigned by 1:1 randomization to either first-line nivolumab followed by ipilimumab (arm A) or ipilimumab followed by nivolumab (arm B). Maintenance nivolumab came after each of the two trial sequences. Points the paper makes about the study in general: The response-prediction model combining TCR metrics and mutation burden needs validation in larger, independent patient cohorts.

The treatment or condition label here, explained by the study, means: randomized to nivolumab then ipilimumab (arm A) or the reverse (arm B). No trial patient had received prior DNA-damaging chemotherapy. Live CD3+CD8+ cells negative for CD19 and CD56 were sorted from thawed PBMCs on a FACS Aria II flow cytometer. CheckMate 064, a randomized, open-label phase II trial of sequential checkpoint blockade, was the source of the samples, all of which came from patients with melanoma. Peripheral blood mononuclear cells were collected by leukapheresis, purified using Ficoll-Paque, and frozen in human serum containing roughly 10% DMSO. Purity of sorted blood CD3+CD8+ cells was verified at >95% immediately after sorting, followed by DNA extraction. V ends up 4 bases short and J 6 bases short, with an unmatched junction base count of 0. Taken from cysteine to phenylalanine, the CDR3 has 11 residues. Only the CDR3 DNA stays, 33 bases, in frame from base 1. The germline V gene (reference sequence) supplies CDR1 MNHEY and CDR2 SMNVEV.

TCRbeta CDR3 regions were immunosequenced from genomic DNA with the immunoSEQ Assay. Prior to high-throughput sequencing, genomic DNA was amplified by bias-controlled multiplex PCR. As for the original processing: To quantify the absolute abundance of each unique TCRbeta CDR3 region, the sequences were collapsed and filtered. Clonality was defined as 1 minus Pielou's evenness and was calculated using productive rearrangements only. A previously published method was used to identify clones with significantly greater frequencies in on-treatment samples than in baseline samples. Here the immuneACCESS table is served through TCRdb, limited to in-frame sequences with V and J called. Missing clones are a known gap in these copies; in checked studies unresolved V genes cover under half, and the rest lacks a known reason. The V and J calls and clone size are taken from that table; D and trimming were inferred from the DNA. The sample records more than 5,000 clones, 70% to 85% of which are singletons. The ten largest clones represent approximately 51% of the sample.

This clone was picked up one time. Which antigen it targets is not known. No base quality values were provided; no much bigger clone lies one nucleotide off. The chain couples TRBV27 to TRBJ2-7; TRBD1 lines up with 7 middle nucleotides. The receptor comes from a human patient with melanoma. Some clones in this sample may be carry-over from other donors' samples. The sample here was CD8+ T cells sorted from blood (inferred from file names), taken from a patient given nivolumab and ipilimumab in sequence. The bases are TGTGCCAGCAGTTCAGGGGGCGAGCAGTACTTC. Protein translation: CASSSGGEQYF.